The entry below describes one T cell receptor beta chain. The antigen is not known. The junction had 6 bases not matched to a gene; V was cut back by 5 bases and J by 2 bases. Germline loops: CDR1 MNHEY, CDR2 SMNVEV (reference sequence). The CDR3 totals 14 residues. The data originate from a study of cytomegalovirus exposure and HLA in healthy donors. Study-level results: In a later analysis, compared with equally common non-associated chains, HLA-associated beta chains were more expanded.

The study sampled nominally healthy donors, though unrecorded immune exposures were likely. 13 Jbeta primers and 60 Vbeta primers were used for the PCR. The data were produced by immunoSEQ multiplex PCR, yet TCRdb's version contains in-frame clones alone and is incomplete. The repertoire holds about 200,000 clones, around 80% seen once, with 1.5% to 2% in the top ten. The chain links TRBV27 to TRBJ2-7; 7 nucleotides line up with TRBD1. Sequencing was performed on PBMCs. The origin of this receptor is a man aged 40-49 years in good health and CMV-seropositive. The CDR3 coding sequence is TGTGCCAGCAGTCCCGGGACAGCTACCTACGAGCAGTACTTC. Translation gives CASSPGTATYEQYF.